The rows below give T cell receptor beta chains drawn from one sample of a study of OX40 agonist ivuxolimab in advanced cancers. Generated by immunoSEQ multiplex PCR, the TCRdb table keeps only in-frame clones and is missing some. This sample has around 90,000 clones, with over 80% found just once. Sequencing was performed on CD4+ or CD8+ T cells sorted from blood, taken in a trial of the OX40 agonist ivuxolimab. The source is an adult with an advanced solid tumor such as melanoma, head and neck, liver or kidney cancer. Both conserved end residues are part of each CDR3. A D gene is named only where the DNA matches it firmly.

>TRBD2|TRBV27|TRBJ2-7
TGTGCCAGCAGTTCGGGAGGGGTTGGCGAGCAGTACTTC
CASSSGGVGEQYF
>-|TRBV29-1|TRBJ2-1
TGCAGCGCTCGGACAAGCTACAATGAGCAGTTCTTC
CSARTSYNEQFF
>-|TRBV29-1|TRBJ2-7
TGCAGCGTTACCGATACCTACGAGCAGTACTTC
CSVTDTYEQYF
>TRBD1|TRBV7-9|TRBJ1-2
TGTGCCAGCAGCCCGGGACAGGGGGAGGATGGCTACACCTTC
CASSPGQGEDGYTF
>-|TRBV28|TRBJ1-5
TGTGCCAGCAGTTTACCCGGGGGATCTAATCAGCCCCAGCATTTT
CASSLPGGSNQPQHF
>TRBD1|TRBV7-3|TRBJ2-3
TGTGCCAGCAGCTTAACGACGGACAGGGCGGCAGATACGCAGTATTTT
CASSLTTDRAADTQYF
>TRBD1|TRBV29-1|TRBJ1-2
TGCAGCGTCCAGGGGGTGTCGTATGGCTACACCTTC
CSVQGVSYGYTF
>TRBD1|TRBV5-1|TRBJ2-7
TGCGCCAGCAGCCCGGACAGGGCCTTCTCCTACGAGCAGTACTTC
CASSPDRAFSYEQYF
>TRBD2|TRBV11-3|TRBJ2-7
TGTGCCAGCAGCTTATCGGGACTAGCGGGAGGGAGCTCCTACGAGCAGTACTTC
CASSLSGLAGGSSYEQYF
>TRBD2|TRBV4-1|TRBJ2-1
TGCGCCAGCAGCCTTCTGGGACTAGCGGGAGGAGGCGTGAACAATGAGCAGTTCTTC
CASSLLGLAGGGVNNEQFF